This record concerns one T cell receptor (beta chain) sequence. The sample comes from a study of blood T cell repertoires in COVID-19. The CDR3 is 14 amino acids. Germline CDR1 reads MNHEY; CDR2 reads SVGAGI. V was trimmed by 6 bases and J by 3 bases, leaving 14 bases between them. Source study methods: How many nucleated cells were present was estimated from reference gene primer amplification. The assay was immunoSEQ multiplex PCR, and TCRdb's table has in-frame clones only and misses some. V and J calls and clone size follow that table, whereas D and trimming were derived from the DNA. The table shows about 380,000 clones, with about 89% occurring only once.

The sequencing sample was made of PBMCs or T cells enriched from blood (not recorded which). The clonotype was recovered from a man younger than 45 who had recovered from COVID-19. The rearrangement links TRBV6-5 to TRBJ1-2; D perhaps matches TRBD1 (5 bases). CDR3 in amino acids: CASRSGWGDYGYTF. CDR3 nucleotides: TGTGCCAGCAGGTCAGGGTGGGGGGACTATGGCTACACCTTC.